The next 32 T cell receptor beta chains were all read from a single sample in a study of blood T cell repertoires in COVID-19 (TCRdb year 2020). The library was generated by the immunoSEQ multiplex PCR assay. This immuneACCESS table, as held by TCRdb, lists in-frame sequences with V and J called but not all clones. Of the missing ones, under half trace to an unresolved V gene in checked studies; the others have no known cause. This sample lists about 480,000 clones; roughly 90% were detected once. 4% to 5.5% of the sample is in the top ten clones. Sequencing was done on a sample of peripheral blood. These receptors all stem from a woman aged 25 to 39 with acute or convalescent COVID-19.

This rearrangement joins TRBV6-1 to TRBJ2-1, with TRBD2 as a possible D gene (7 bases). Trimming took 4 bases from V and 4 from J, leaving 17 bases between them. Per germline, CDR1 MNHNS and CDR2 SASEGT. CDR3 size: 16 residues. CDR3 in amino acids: CASSGGEGGRYNEQFF. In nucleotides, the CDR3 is TGTGCCAGCAGTGGGGGAGAGGGGGGGAGATACAATGAGCAGTTCTTC.

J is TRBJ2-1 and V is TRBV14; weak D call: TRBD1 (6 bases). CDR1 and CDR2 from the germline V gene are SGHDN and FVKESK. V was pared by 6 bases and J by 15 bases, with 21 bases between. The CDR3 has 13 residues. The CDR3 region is CASSPDLRGDLFF. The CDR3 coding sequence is TGTGCCAGCAGTCCAGACCTCAGGGGTGACTTGTTCTTC. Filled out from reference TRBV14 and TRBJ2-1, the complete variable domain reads EAGVTQFPSHSVIEKGQTVTLRCDPISGHDNLYWYRRVMGKEIKFLLHFVKESKQDESGMPNNRFLAERTGGTYSTLKVQPAELEDSGVYFCASSPDLRGDLFFGPGTRLTVL.

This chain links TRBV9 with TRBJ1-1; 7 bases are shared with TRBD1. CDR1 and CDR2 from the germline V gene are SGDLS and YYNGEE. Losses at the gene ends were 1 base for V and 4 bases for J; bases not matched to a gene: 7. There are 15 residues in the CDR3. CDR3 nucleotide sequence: TGTGCCAGCAGCGTACTTGGGCAGGGGGGCACTGAAGCTTTCTTT. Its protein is CASSVLGQGGTEAFF.

In nucleotides, the CDR3 is TGTGCCAGCAGTTACGATCTAGGGTCCCGCGGGAGTGAAGCTTTCTTT. Protein: CASSYDLGSRGSEAFF. This chain links TRBV6-5 with TRBJ1-1; D remains ambiguous. V dropped 2 bases and J dropped 7 bases, with 20 bases sitting between them. CDR3 length equals 16 residues. The germline CDR1 and CDR2 sequences are MNHEY and SVGAGI.

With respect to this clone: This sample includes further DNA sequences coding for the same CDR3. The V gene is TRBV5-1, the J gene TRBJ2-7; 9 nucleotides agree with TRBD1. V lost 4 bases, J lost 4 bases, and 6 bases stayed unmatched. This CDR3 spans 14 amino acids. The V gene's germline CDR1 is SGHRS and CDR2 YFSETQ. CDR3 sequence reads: CASSLGTGLYEQYF. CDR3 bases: TGCGCCAGCAGCCTAGGGACAGGGCTATACGAGCAGTACTTC.

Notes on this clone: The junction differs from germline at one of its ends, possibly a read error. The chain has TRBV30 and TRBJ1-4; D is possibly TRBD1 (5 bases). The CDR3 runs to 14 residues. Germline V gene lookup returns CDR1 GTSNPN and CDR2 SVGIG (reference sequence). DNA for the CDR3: TGTGCCTGGACCCCCGGACATACTAATGATGGGAAACGTTTT. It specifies CAWTPGHTNDGKRF. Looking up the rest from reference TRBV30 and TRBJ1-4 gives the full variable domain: SQTIHQWPATLVQPVGSPLSLECTVEGTSNPNLYWYRQAAGRGLQLLFYSVGIGQISSEVPQNLSASRPQDRQFILSSKKLLLSDSGFYLCAWTPGHTNDGKRFGSGTQLSVL.

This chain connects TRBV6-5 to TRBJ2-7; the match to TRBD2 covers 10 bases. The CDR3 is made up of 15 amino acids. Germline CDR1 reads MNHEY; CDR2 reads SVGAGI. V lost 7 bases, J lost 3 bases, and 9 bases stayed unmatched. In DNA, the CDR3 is TGTGCCAGCATGACTCTAGCGGGGGCCAACTACGAGCAGTACTTC. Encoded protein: CASMTLAGANYEQYF.

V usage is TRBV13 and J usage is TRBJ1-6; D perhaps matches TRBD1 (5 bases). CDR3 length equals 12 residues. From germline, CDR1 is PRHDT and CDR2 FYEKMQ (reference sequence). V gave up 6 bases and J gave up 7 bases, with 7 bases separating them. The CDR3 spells CASSPGNSPLHF. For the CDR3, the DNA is TGTGCCAGCAGTCCAGGGAATTCACCCCTCCACTTT.

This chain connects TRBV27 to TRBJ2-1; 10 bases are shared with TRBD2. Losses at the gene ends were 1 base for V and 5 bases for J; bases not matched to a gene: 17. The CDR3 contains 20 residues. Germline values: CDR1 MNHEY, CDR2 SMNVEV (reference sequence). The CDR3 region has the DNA TGTGCCAGCAGTTTATATTCTAACTCCTTAATAGCGGGGGGAAACAATGAGCAGTTCTTC. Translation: CASSLYSNSLIAGGNNEQFF.

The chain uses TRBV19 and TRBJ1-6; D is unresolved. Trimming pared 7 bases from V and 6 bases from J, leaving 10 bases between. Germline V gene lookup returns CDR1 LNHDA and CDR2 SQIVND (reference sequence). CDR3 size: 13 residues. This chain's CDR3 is CASNSVPNSPLHF. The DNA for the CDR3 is TGTGCCAGTAATTCAGTTCCTAATTCACCCCTCCACTTT.

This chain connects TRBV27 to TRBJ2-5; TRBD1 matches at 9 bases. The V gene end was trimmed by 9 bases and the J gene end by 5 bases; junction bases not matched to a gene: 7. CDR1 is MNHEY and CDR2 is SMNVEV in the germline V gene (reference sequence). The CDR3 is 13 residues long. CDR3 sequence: CARPGQGMETQYF. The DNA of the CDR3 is TGTGCCAGGCCGGGACAGGGAATGGAGACCCAGTACTTC.

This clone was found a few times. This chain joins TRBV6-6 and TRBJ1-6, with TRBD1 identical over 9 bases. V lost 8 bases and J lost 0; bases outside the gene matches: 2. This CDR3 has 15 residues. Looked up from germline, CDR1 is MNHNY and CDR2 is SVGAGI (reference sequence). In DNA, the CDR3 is TGTGCCAGCGGACAGGGGTCCTCCTATAATTCACCCCTCCACTTT. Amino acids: CASGQGSSYNSPLHF.

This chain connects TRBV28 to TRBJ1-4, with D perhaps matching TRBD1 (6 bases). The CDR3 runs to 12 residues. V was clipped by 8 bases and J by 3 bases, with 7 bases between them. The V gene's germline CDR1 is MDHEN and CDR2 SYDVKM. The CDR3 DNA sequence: TGTGCCAGCCAGGGGTCTAATGAAAAACTGTTTTTT. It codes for CASQGSNEKLFF.

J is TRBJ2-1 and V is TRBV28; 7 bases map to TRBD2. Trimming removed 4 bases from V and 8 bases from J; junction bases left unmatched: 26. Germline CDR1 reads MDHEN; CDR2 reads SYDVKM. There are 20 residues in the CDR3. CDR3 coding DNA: TGTGCCAGCAGTTGGTGGCAACCCAAAACGGGGGGAAAGAGGAGGGATGAGCAGTTCTTC. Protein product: CASSWWQPKTGGKRRDEQFF.

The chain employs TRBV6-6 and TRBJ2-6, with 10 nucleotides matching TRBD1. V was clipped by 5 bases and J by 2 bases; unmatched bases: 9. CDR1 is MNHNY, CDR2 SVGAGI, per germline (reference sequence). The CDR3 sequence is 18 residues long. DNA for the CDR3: TGTGCCAGCAGTCCCGGGACAGGGGTACTGACTGGGGCCAACGTCCTGACTTTC. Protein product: CASSPGTGVLTGANVLTF.

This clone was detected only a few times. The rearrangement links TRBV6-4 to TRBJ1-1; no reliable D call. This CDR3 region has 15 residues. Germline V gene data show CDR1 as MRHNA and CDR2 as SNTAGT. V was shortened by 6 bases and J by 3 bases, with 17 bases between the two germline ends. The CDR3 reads CASSYSGGPDTEAFF. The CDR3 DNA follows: TGTGCCAGCAGCTATTCTGGAGGGCCGGACACTGAAGCTTTCTTT.

The CDR3 DNA is TGTGCCAGCGGGTACAGCCAAGAGACCCAGTACTTC. This sequence encodes CASGYSQETQYF. This chain connects TRBV25-1 to TRBJ2-5; D is unclear. Trimming shortened V by 8 bases and J by 1 base, and 8 bases separated the two germline ends. There are 12 residues in the CDR3. The germline gives CDR1 MGHDK, CDR2 SYGVNS.

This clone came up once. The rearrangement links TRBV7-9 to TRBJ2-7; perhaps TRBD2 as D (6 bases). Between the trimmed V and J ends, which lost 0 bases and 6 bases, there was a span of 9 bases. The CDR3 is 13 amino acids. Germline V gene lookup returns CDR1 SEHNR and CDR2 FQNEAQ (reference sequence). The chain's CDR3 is CASSLAGGGEQYF. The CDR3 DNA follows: TGTGCCAGCAGCTTAGCCGGGGGAGGCGAGCAGTACTTC.

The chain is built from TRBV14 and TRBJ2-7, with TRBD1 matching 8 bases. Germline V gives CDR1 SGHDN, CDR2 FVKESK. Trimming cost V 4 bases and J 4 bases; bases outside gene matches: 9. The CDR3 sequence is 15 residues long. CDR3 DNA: TGTGCCAGCAGCCCACTCGGACAGGGTACTTACGAGCAGTACTTC. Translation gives CASSPLGQGTYEQYF.

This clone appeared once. CDR3 protein: CASSVLYNEQFF. The CDR3 DNA sequence: TGCGCCAGCAGCGTCTTATACAATGAGCAGTTCTTC. J is TRBJ2-1 and V is TRBV5-1, with D uncertain. In germline, CDR1 is SGHRS, CDR2 YFSETQ. This CDR3 has 12 residues. Trimming stripped 4 bases from V and 4 bases from J, with 6 bases between.

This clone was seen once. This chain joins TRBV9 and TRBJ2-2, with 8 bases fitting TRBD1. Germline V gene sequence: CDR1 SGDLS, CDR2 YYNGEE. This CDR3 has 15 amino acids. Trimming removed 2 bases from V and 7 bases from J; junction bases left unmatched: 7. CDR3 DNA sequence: TGTGCCAGCAGCGTCACAGGGGGAGTGTACGGGGAGCTGTTTTTT. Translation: CASSVTGGVYGELFF.

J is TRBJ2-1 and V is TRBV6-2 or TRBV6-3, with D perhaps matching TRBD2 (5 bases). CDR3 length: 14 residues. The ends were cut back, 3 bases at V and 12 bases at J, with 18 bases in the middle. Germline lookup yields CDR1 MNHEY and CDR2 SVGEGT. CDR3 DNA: TGTGCCAGCAGTTATGTGACTATCCCCCCCTGGCAGTTCTTC. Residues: CASSYVTIPPWQFF.

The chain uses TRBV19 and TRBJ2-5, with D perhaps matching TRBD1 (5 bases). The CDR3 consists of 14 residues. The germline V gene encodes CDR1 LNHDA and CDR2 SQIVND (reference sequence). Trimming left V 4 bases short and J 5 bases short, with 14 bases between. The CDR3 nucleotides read TGTGCCAGTAGTACAGGGAAGATAGGTGAGACCCAGTACTTC. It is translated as CASSTGKIGETQYF.

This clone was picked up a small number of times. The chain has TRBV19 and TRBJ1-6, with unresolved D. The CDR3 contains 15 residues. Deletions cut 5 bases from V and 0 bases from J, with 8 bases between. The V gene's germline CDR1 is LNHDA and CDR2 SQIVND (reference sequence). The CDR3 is CASSGQTSYNSPLHF. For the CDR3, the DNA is TGTGCCAGTAGTGGGCAGACCTCCTATAATTCACCCCTCCACTTT.

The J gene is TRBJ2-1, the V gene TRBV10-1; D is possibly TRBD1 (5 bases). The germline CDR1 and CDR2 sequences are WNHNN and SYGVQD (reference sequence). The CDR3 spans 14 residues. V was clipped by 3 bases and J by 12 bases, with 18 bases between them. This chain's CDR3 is CASSDSSQQVAQFF. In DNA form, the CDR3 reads TGCGCCAGCAGTGATTCCTCCCAACAGGTCGCGCAGTTCTTC.

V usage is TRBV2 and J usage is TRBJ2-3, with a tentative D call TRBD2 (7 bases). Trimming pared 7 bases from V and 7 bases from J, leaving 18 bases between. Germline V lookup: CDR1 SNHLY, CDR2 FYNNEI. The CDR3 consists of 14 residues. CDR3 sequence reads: CASITQAGANTQYF. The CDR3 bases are TGTGCCAGCATTACCCAGGCGGGGGCGAATACGCAGTATTTT.

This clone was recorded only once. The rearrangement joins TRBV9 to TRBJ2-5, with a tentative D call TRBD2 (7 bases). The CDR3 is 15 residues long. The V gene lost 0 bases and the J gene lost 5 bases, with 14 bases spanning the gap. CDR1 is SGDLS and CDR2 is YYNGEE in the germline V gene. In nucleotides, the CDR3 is TGTGCCAGCAGCGTAGTCGGCGGGGGCGGCGAGACCCAGTACTTC. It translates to CASSVVGGGGETQYF.

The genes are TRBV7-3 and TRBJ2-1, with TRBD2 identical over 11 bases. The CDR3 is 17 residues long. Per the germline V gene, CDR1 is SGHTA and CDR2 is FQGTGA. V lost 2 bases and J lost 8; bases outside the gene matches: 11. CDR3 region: CASSLLTSGGPLDEQFF. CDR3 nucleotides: TGTGCCAGCAGCTTACTAACTAGCGGGGGCCCTCTGGATGAGCAGTTCTTC.

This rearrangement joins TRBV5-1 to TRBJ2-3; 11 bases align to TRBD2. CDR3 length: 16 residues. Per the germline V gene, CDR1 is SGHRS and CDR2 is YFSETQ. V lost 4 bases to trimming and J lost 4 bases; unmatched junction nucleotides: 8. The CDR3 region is CASSDGGTSGADTQYF. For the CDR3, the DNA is TGCGCCAGCAGCGACGGTGGGACTAGCGGAGCAGATACGCAGTATTTT.

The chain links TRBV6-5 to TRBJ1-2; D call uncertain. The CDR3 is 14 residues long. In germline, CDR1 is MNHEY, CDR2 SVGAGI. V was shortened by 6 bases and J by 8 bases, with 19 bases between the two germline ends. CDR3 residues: CASRGIGRVSGYTF. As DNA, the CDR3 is TGTGCCAGCAGGGGGATCGGGAGAGTGAGCGGCTACACCTTC.

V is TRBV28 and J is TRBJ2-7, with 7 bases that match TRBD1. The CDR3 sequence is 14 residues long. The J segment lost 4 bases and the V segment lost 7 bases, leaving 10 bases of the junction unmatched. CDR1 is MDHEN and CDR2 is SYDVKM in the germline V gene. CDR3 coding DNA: TGTGCCAGCATTCCACAGGGACAGATATACGAGCAGTACTTC. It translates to CASIPQGQIYEQYF.

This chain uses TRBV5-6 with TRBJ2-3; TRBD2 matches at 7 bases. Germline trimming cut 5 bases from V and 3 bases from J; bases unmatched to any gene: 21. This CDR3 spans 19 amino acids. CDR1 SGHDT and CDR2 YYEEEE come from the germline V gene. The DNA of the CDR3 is TGTGCCAGCAGTCTGGGGAGGGCCCGTCTCCTATTATCGACAGATACGCAGTATTTT. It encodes CASSLGRARLLLSTDTQYF.